A selection of T cell receptor beta chains follows, all from one sample in a study of blood T cell repertoires in COVID-19. Assay: immunoSEQ multiplex PCR; the TCRdb copy retains only in-frame clones and omits some. The table lists about 400,000 clones, roughly 90% of them singletons. The source material was PBMCs or T cells enriched from blood (not recorded which). These receptors were taken from a woman between 25 and 40 years old who had recovered from COVID-19. CDR3s include the opening cysteine and the closing phenylalanine or tryptophan. D genes are given only for firm matches. Only some rows state a clone size, as once, few, many or a class for expanded clones.

D: .; J: TRBJ2-7; size: .; V: TRBV3-1/TRBV3-2; length: 16; DNA: TGTGCCAGCAGCCCGCGGCAGGGGGGTCCCATCGTGGAGCAGTACTTC; CDR3: CASSPRQGGPIVEQYF
D: TRBD1; J: TRBJ2-1; size: .; V: TRBV6-5; length: 14; DNA: TGTGCCAGCAGGATCGGGACAGGGTACAATGAGCAGTTCTTC; CDR3: CASRIGTGYNEQFF
D: .; J: TRBJ2-3; size: .; V: TRBV5-1; length: 15; DNA: TGCGCCAGCAGCTTTAGAGCTCCTAGCACAGATACGCAGTATTTT; CDR3: CASSFRAPSTDTQYF
D: .; J: TRBJ1-1; size: .; V: TRBV15; length: 13; DNA: TGTGCCACCAGCAGAACACTGAACACTGAAGCTTTCTTT; CDR3: CATSRTLNTEAFF
D: .; J: TRBJ2-2; size: .; V: TRBV11-3; length: 14; DNA: TGTGCCAGCGCTATCGGGGCGAACACCGGGGAGCTGTTTTTT; CDR3: CASAIGANTGELFF
D: .; J: TRBJ2-1; size: few; V: TRBV7-3; length: 14; DNA: TGTGCCAGCAGCCTCTTAGGGGGAACGCGCGAGCAGTTCTTC; CDR3: CASSLLGGTREQFF
D: .; J: TRBJ2-7; size: .; V: TRBV27; length: 13; DNA: TGTGCCAGCAGTTTAAAACGCGGAGGCGAGCAGTACTTC; CDR3: CASSLKRGGEQYF
D: TRBD1; J: TRBJ1-1; size: .; V: TRBV25-1; length: 16; DNA: TGTGCCAGCAGTGAACCGAGGACAGGCTTATCCAGCGAAGCTTTCTTT; CDR3: CASSEPRTGLSSEAFF
D: TRBD1; J: TRBJ1-1; size: .; V: TRBV5-6; length: 15; DNA: TGTGCCAGCAGCCCGGACCACAGGGGTGGCACTGAAGCTTTCTTT; CDR3: CASSPDHRGGTEAFF
D: TRBD2; J: TRBJ2-3; size: .; V: TRBV2; length: 15; DNA: TGTGCCAGCAGTGAACGGACTAGCGGCCCAGATACGCAGTATTTT; CDR3: CASSERTSGPDTQYF
D: TRBD1; J: TRBJ2-3; size: .; V: TRBV2; length: 15; DNA: TGTGCCAGCATGGGACAGAGCCCTAGCACAGATACGCAGTATTTT; CDR3: CASMGQSPSTDTQYF
D: TRBD1; J: TRBJ1-3; size: .; V: TRBV5-1; length: 15; DNA: TGCGCCAGCAGCTTGGCGACAGGGCGTGGAAACACCATATATTTT; CDR3: CASSLATGRGNTIYF
D: .; J: TRBJ1-3; size: .; V: TRBV2; length: 12; DNA: TGTGCCAGCCGGGATAATTTACGGACCATATATTTT; CDR3: CASRDNLRTIYF
D: TRBD2; J: TRBJ2-1; size: .; V: TRBV24-1; length: 17; DNA: TGTGCCACCAGCCGACTCGGTCGGACTAGCGGGATTGATGAGCAGTTCTTC; CDR3: CATSRLGRTSGIDEQFF
D: TRBD2; J: TRBJ2-1; size: .; V: TRBV6-1; length: 16; DNA: TGTGCCAGCAGTGAAGCGCTGGGACTAGCGCTCGATGAGCAGTTCTTC; CDR3: CASSEALGLALDEQFF
D: TRBD1; J: TRBJ2-1; size: .; V: TRBV19; length: 15; DNA: TGTGCCAGTAGTAGGTTTGGGACAGCTAACAATGAGCAGTTCTTC; CDR3: CASSRFGTANNEQFF
D: TRBD1; J: TRBJ1-4; size: .; V: TRBV18; length: 14; DNA: TGTGCCAGCTCACCGGGGACAGAAAATGAAAAACTGTTTTTT; CDR3: CASSPGTENEKLFF
D: .; J: TRBJ2-1; size: .; V: TRBV10-3; length: 14; DNA: TGTGCCATCAGTGGGCAAAGCTCCTACAATGAGCAGTTCTTC; CDR3: CAISGQSSYNEQFF
D: TRBD2; J: TRBJ2-1; size: .; V: TRBV11-2; length: 18; DNA: TGTGCCAGCAGCTTAGGAAGGAGTTGGACTAGCGGGCTCAATGAGCAGTTCTTC; CDR3: CASSLGRSWTSGLNEQFF
D: TRBD1; J: TRBJ2-5; size: once; V: TRBV5-4; length: 16; DNA: TGTGCCAGCAGCTTGGGGGGACAGGGGGCGAGGGAGACCCAGTACTTC; CDR3: CASSLGGQGARETQYF
D: TRBD1; J: TRBJ2-2; size: .; V: TRBV28; length: 16; DNA: TGTGCCAGCAGCTCCGCGGGACAGGGTTGGACCGGGGAGCTGTTTTTT; CDR3: CASSSAGQGWTGELFF
D: TRBD2; J: TRBJ2-7; size: .; V: TRBV25-1; length: 14; DNA: TGTGCCAGCAGTGCTAGCGGGTTTTCCTACGAGCAGTACTTC; CDR3: CASSASGFSYEQYF
D: .; J: TRBJ2-2; size: once; V: TRBV7-9; length: 15; DNA: TGTGCCAGCAGCTTAGGGCGGACGAACACCGGGGAGCTGTTTTTT; CDR3: CASSLGRTNTGELFF
D: TRBD1; J: TRBJ2-1; size: .; V: TRBV7-2; length: 14; DNA: TGTGCCAGCAGCTGGGGACAGAGATACAATGAGCAGTTCTTC; CDR3: CASSWGQRYNEQFF
D: TRBD1; J: TRBJ1-2; size: .; V: TRBV6-2/TRBV6-3; length: 15; DNA: TGTGCCAGCAGTTACCACAGGGGAAAGGGCTATGGCTACACCTTC; CDR3: CASSYHRGKGYGYTF
D: TRBD1; J: TRBJ1-1; size: .; V: TRBV19; length: 16; DNA: TGTGCCAGTAGTATAGGACTCAGGACAGGAAGGGGTGAAGCTTTCTTT; CDR3: CASSIGLRTGRGEAFF